The rows below give T cell receptor beta chains drawn from one sample of a study of early T cells in non-severe SARS-CoV-2 infection. TCRdb itself ran the 5' RACE reads through MiXCR, one entry per CDR3 protein. The data hold 45,000 or so distinct CDR3 sequences, with around 6.8% observed a single time. Sequenced: whole blood. The receptors originated from an adult who was a healthcare worker with PCR-confirmed SARS-CoV-2 infection or an uninfected control (not recorded which). Both conserved end residues are part of each CDR3. A D gene is named only where the DNA matches it firmly. Clone size is given for some rows only: seen once, a few or many times, or a class if the clone is expanded.

TRBJ1-4	TRBV27	-	few	CASSRDGTNEKLFF	TGTGCCAGCAGTCGGGACGGAACTAATGAAAAACTGTTTTTT
TRBJ2-7	TRBV6-2/TRBV6-3	-	few	CASEPGLPTYEQYF	TGTGCCAGCGAGCCGGGACTCCCAACCTACGAGCAGTACTTC
TRBJ1-2	TRBV7-9	-	few	CASSPVGHNYGYTF	TGTGCCAGCAGCCCCGTGGGACATAACTATGGCTACACCTTC
TRBJ1-1	TRBV12-3/TRBV12-4	-	-	CASSLIPGNTEAFF	TGTGCCAGCAGCCTAATCCCGGGAAACACTGAAGCTTTCTTT
TRBJ1-4	TRBV20-1	-	-	CSAREGLNEKLFF	TGCAGTGCTAGAGAGGGCCTCAATGAAAAACTGTTTTTT
TRBJ1-5	TRBV28	-	few	CASSPLGLQGLPPQHF	TGTGCCAGCAGCCCCCTTGGGTTACAGGGACTTCCTCCCCAGCATTTT
TRBJ2-1	TRBV6-6	-	many	CASSYPDTEKGDEQFF	TGTGCCAGCAGTTACCCCGACACTGAAAAGGGGGATGAGCAGTTCTTC
TRBJ2-1	TRBV12-3/TRBV12-4	TRBD2	few	CASSPSGGAGNEQFF	TGTGCCAGCAGTCCTTCCGGGGGGGCCGGCAATGAGCAGTTCTTC
TRBJ2-7	TRBV6-2/TRBV6-3	TRBD2	many	CASSYTMTSTEQYF	TGTGCCAGCAGTTACACGATGACTAGCACCGAGCAGTACTTC
TRBJ2-1	TRBV3-1	TRBD1	-	CASSRGGPNNEQFF	TGTGCCAGCAGCCGAGGGGGCCCCAACAATGAGCAGTTCTTC
TRBJ1-1	TRBV29-1	-	many	CSGYRNGFGGDTEAFF	TGCAGCGGCTACAGAAATGGGTTTGGGGGCGACACTGAAGCTTTCTTT
TRBJ1-1	TRBV4-3	TRBD1	many	CASSQEGIPGQENTEAFF	TGCGCCAGCAGCCAAGAGGGCATACCGGGACAGGAAAACACTGAAGCTTTCTTT
TRBJ2-3	TRBV29-1	TRBD2	-	CSVFGGLAGRPDTQYF	TGCAGCGTTTTTGGCGGACTAGCGGGGCGCCCGGATACGCAGTATTTT
TRBJ2-3	TRBV28	-	-	CASSDAGSTDTQYF	TGTGCCAGCAGTGACGCGGGGAGCACAGATACGCAGTATTTT
TRBJ2-3	TRBV2	-	many	CASSGNPRSTQYF	TGTGCCAGCAGCGGAAACCCTCGGAGTACGCAGTATTTT
TRBJ2-7	TRBV7-2	-	few	CASSLVWQGSYEQYF	TGTGCCAGCAGCTTAGTATGGCAGGGGAGCTACGAGCAGTACTTC
TRBJ2-1	TRBV9	-	many	CASSVEAGQPWNEQFF	TGTGCCAGCAGCGTAGAGGCGGGACAACCATGGAATGAGCAGTTCTTC
TRBJ2-1	TRBV7-3	-	-	CASSLDSYNEQFF	TGTGCCAGCAGCCTGGACAGCTACAATGAGCAGTTCTTC
TRBJ1-2	TRBV13	TRBD1	-	CASSFLQPNRDRDFYGYTF	TGTGCCAGCAGCTTCCTACAGCCAAACCGGGACAGGGACTTCTATGGCTACACCTTC
TRBJ1-1	TRBV3-1	-	-	CASSPGDLGGAFF	TGTGCCAGCAGCCCGGGGGACTTGGGGGGAGCTTTCTTT
TRBJ2-5	TRBV5-4	TRBD2	-	CARSSKTSGVQETQYF	TGTGCCAGGAGCTCAAAGACTAGCGGGGTTCAAGAGACCCAGTACTTC
TRBJ1-2	TRBV29-1	-	-	CSVAGADHNYGYTF	TGCAGCGTGGCGGGGGCAGATCATAACTATGGCTACACCTTC
TRBJ2-1	TRBV6-2/TRBV6-3	TRBD2	many	CASTTGWGGIYNEQFF	TGTGCCAGCACCACCGGCTGGGGGGGTATCTACAATGAGCAGTTCTTC
TRBJ2-1	TRBV9	-	few	CASPHSLNEQFF	TGTGCCAGCCCTCACTCCCTGAATGAGCAGTTCTTC
TRBJ2-1	TRBV5-4	TRBD2	-	CASSRGGSDEQFF	TGTGCCAGCAGCCGCGGGGGATCGGATGAGCAGTTCTTC
TRBJ2-7	TRBV7-2	TRBD1	few	CASSFVVTGDYEQYF	TGTGCCAGCAGCTTTGTCGTAACAGGGGACTACGAGCAGTACTTC
TRBJ2-3	TRBV28	TRBD1	many	CASSLNDRGPTDTQYF	TGTGCCAGCAGTTTGAATGACAGGGGGCCGACAGATACGCAGTATTTT
TRBJ2-7	TRBV7-9	-	-	CASSLWEEQYF	TGTGCCAGCAGCTTATGGGAAGAGCAGTACTTC
TRBJ2-3	TRBV7-7	-	few	CASSFGAGGDTQYF	TGTGCTAGCAGCTTCGGGGCAGGCGGAGATACGCAGTATTTT
TRBJ2-5	TRBV11-2	TRBD2	many	CASSYGRGLAGKETQYF	TGTGCCAGCAGCTACGGCAGGGGACTAGCGGGGAAAGAGACCCAGTACTTC
TRBJ1-5	TRBV25-1	-	few	CASSDSDSNQPQHF	TGTGCCAGCAGTGATTCGGATAGCAATCAGCCCCAGCATTTT
TRBJ2-5	TRBV7-7	-	-	CASSLAGETQETQYF	TGTGCTAGCAGCTTGGCAGGGGAAACCCAAGAGACCCAGTACTTC
TRBJ2-3	TRBV27	-	many	CASRAQGTYLTDTQYF	TGTGCCAGCAGGGCCCAGGGGACTTACCTCACAGATACGCAGTATTTT
TRBJ1-1	TRBV20-1	-	many	CSAKRTIMNTEAFF	TGCAGTGCTAAACGGACAATAATGAACACTGAAGCTTTCTTT
TRBJ1-1	TRBV18	-	-	CASSPSVSEAFF	TGTGCCAGCTCACCAAGTGTTTCCGAAGCTTTCTTT
TRBJ1-1	TRBV4-2	-	-	CASSQEGAARSEAFF	TGTGCCAGCAGCCAAGAAGGCGCCGCGCGATCTGAAGCTTTCTTT
TRBJ2-3	TRBV7-9	-	many	CASTPGGSTDTQYF	TGTGCCAGCACCCCCGGCGGTAGCACAGATACGCAGTATTTT
TRBJ1-1	TRBV7-9	TRBD1	-	CASSLGQVAFF	TGTGCCAGCAGCTTGGGACAGGTGGCTTTCTTT
TRBJ2-3	TRBV12-3/TRBV12-4	TRBD2	-	CASSRREGADTQYF	TGTGCCAGCAGTCGGCGGGAGGGGGCAGATACGCAGTATTTT
TRBJ2-3	TRBV28	-	many	CASRIVSGVQASTDTQYF	TGTGCCAGCAGGATCGTATCGGGGGTTCAAGCTAGCACAGATACGCAGTATTTT
TRBJ1-4	TRBV5-4	-	many	CASSWDATNEKLFF	TGTGCCAGCAGTTGGGACGCAACTAATGAAAAACTGTTTTTT
TRBJ2-3	TRBV3-1	-	few	CASSQDAGDTQYF	TGTGCCAGCAGCCAAGACGCGGGAGATACGCAGTATTTT
TRBJ2-5	TRBV29-1	TRBD2	-	CNVEGTSGGSETQYF	TGCAACGTAGAAGGGACTAGCGGGGGAAGTGAGACCCAGTACTTC
TRBJ1-1	TRBV9	-	many	CASSPHAGGMNTEAFF	TGTGCCAGCAGCCCTCACGCGGGAGGGATGAACACTGAAGCTTTCTTT
TRBJ2-3	TRBV18	-	many	CASSPSSEEDTQYF	TGTGCCAGCTCACCATCAAGTGAGGAGGATACGCAGTATTTT
TRBJ2-5	TRBV6-5	TRBD2	-	CASQTSGHETQYF	TGTGCCAGCCAGACTAGCGGCCACGAGACCCAGTACTTC
TRBJ1-5	TRBV7-8	-	-	CASSLVPPGGGNQPQHF	TGTGCCAGCAGCTTAGTTCCGCCCGGGGGCGGCAATCAGCCCCAGCATTTT
TRBJ2-1	TRBV7-9	TRBD1	many	CASSLLQGAYEQFF	TGTGCCAGCAGCTTATTACAGGGGGCCTATGAGCAGTTCTTC
TRBJ2-1	TRBV28	-	few	CASSFFYLGSSYNEQFF	TGTGCCAGCAGTTTCTTTTACCTCGGAAGCTCCTACAATGAGCAGTTCTTC
TRBJ1-2	TRBV28	TRBD1	-	CASSYRGRLAGYTF	TGTGCCAGCAGTTACAGGGGGCGCCTTGCTGGCTACACCTTC
TRBJ2-3	TRBV6-2/TRBV6-3	-	-	CASSYRTSTDTQYF	TGTGCCAGCAGTTACAGGACTAGCACAGATACGCAGTATTTT
TRBJ2-5	TRBV24-1	-	many	CATSDFADGETQYF	TGTGCCACCAGTGATTTTGCGGATGGGGAGACCCAGTACTTC
TRBJ2-3	TRBV7-2	TRBD2	many	CASSFSGGGADTQYF	TGTGCCAGCAGCTTTAGCGGGGGGGGTGCAGATACGCAGTATTTT
TRBJ1-2	TRBV7-2	-	-	CASSLDSNYGYTF	TGTGCCAGCAGCTTAGACAGCAACTATGGCTACACCTTC
TRBJ2-3	TRBV9	-	few	CASSSRRGGATTDTQYF	TGTGCCAGCAGCTCGCGCCGAGGGGGGGCTACGACTGATACGCAGTATTTT
TRBJ1-6	TRBV4-3	-	few	CASSQTGSFESPLHF	TGCGCCAGCAGCCAAACCGGGTCCTTTGAGTCACCCCTCCACTTT
TRBJ1-2	TRBV28	-	many	CASSLPDRFYGYTF	TGTGCCAGCAGTTTACCGGACCGCTTCTATGGCTACACCTTC
TRBJ2-5	TRBV10-3	TRBD1	many	CAISDRDARETQYF	TGTGCCATCTCAGACAGGGACGCCAGGGAGACCCAGTACTTC
TRBJ1-6	TRBV3-1	-	-	CASSPQLGTNSPLHF	TGTGCCAGCAGCCCCCAGCTGGGGACAAATTCACCCCTCCACTTT